This is a list of T cell receptor beta chains from one sample in a study of shared clonotypes between healthy human individuals. Measured with immunoSEQ multiplex PCR; TCRdb has only the in-frame clones, and not every one. Altogether about 2 million clones are present, 85% to 95% being singletons, with the ten largest covering 0.1% to 0.15%. The sample comprised naive CD4+ T cells sorted from blood. The receptors derive from a man aged 18-30 years in good health. The CDR3 runs from the conserved cysteine through the conserved F or W. The order of the fields is D gene, V gene, clone size, J gene, CDR3 DNA, CDR3 protein. D genes are given only for firm matches. Rows may omit the clone size; those that give it use once, few, many or a size class.

d_gene: -; v_gene: TRBV5-1; abundance: -; j_gene: TRBJ1-6; CDR3nt: TGCGCCAGCAGCCCCCGGGGCACCTATAATTCACCCCTCCACTTT; CDR3aa: CASSPRGTYNSPLHF
d_gene: TRBD1; v_gene: TRBV11-3; abundance: -; j_gene: TRBJ2-5; CDR3nt: TGTGCCAGCAGCCGAATAGCAGGGGGACAAGAGACCCAGTACTTC; CDR3aa: CASSRIAGGQETQYF
d_gene: TRBD2; v_gene: TRBV9; abundance: -; j_gene: TRBJ2-2; CDR3nt: TGTGCCAGCAGCGCGGGACTAGCGGAGCCGCCCGGGGAGCTGTTTTTT; CDR3aa: CASSAGLAEPPGELFF
d_gene: -; v_gene: TRBV18; abundance: -; j_gene: TRBJ1-1; CDR3nt: TGTGCCAGCTCATATCTGAACACTGAAGCTTTCTTT; CDR3aa: CASSYLNTEAFF
d_gene: TRBD2; v_gene: TRBV4-1; abundance: -; j_gene: TRBJ2-3; CDR3nt: TGCGCCAGCAGCCCTGGGACTAGCGTTGATACGCAGTATTTT; CDR3aa: CASSPGTSVDTQYF
d_gene: TRBD1; v_gene: TRBV4-3; abundance: -; j_gene: TRBJ2-7; CDR3nt: TGCGCCAGCAGCCAAGAAAAGGCAGGGGGCTCCTACGAGCAGTACTTC; CDR3aa: CASSQEKAGGSYEQYF
d_gene: TRBD1; v_gene: TRBV5-1; abundance: once; j_gene: TRBJ2-7; CDR3nt: TGCGCCAGCAGCCTGACCGGGACAGGGCCCTACGAGCAGTACTTC; CDR3aa: CASSLTGTGPYEQYF
d_gene: -; v_gene: TRBV5-1; abundance: -; j_gene: TRBJ2-5; CDR3nt: TGCGCCAGCAGCTTGGACACGTCGGAGACCCAGTACTTC; CDR3aa: CASSLDTSETQYF
d_gene: -; v_gene: TRBV5-1; abundance: -; j_gene: TRBJ2-6; CDR3nt: TGCGCCAGCAGCTTGGCCCCCGGGGCCAACGTCCTGACTTTC; CDR3aa: CASSLAPGANVLTF
d_gene: -; v_gene: TRBV6-5; abundance: -; j_gene: TRBJ1-1; CDR3nt: TGTGCCAGCAACACGGGCCCTGAAGCTTTCTTT; CDR3aa: CASNTGPEAFF